These 17 T cell receptor beta chains originate from one sample sequenced in a study of T cells in Graves' hyperthyroidism and ophthalmopathy. Using RNA transcripts as the source, TCR beta CDR3 regions were amplified. Carried out on the TCR CDR3, a first-round RT-PCR used the HTBI primer set. TCRdb independently ran MiXCR on the multiplex PCR reads; one entry per CDR3 protein. The data show hundreds of thousands of distinct CDR3 sequences, less than 15% seen once. Input material: blood. The receptors stem from a young woman with Graves' hyperthyroidism.

The gene calls are TRBV9 and TRBJ2-6; 7 nucleotides line up with TRBD1. The CDR3 spans 18 residues. Germline values: CDR1 SGDLS, CDR2 YYNGEE. The junction had 13 bases not matched to a gene; V was cut back by 7 bases and J by 0 bases. CDR3 amino acids: CASGLSGTEVSGANVLTF. CDR3 DNA sequence: TGTGCCAGCGGTCTTTCCGGGACAGAGGTCTCTGGGGCCAACGTCCTGACTTTC.

The rearrangement joins TRBV6-1 to TRBJ2-1; no definite D call. Trimming stripped 6 bases from V and 4 bases from J, with 19 bases between. The CDR3 runs 16 residues. Per the germline V gene, CDR1 is MNHNS and CDR2 is SASEGT. CDR3 in DNA: TGTGCCAGCAGCAAACCCCCGAGGACCCAGTACAATGAGCAGTTCTTC. This translates into CASSKPPRTQYNEQFF.

This clonotype was seen at least ten times. This chain joins TRBV28 and TRBJ2-1; D possibly corresponds to TRBD2 (5 bases). Germline lookup yields CDR1 MDHEN and CDR2 SYDVKM. The length of the CDR3 is 18 residues. Trimming stripped 1 base from V and 7 bases from J, with 23 bases between. Here the CDR3 DNA reads TGTGCCAGCAGTTTATATATGGCCAGCGGCGGGCCCTTGAATGAGCAGTTCTTC. It encodes CASSLYMASGGPLNEQFF.

This clonotype was detected many times. The chain recombines TRBV29-1 with TRBJ2-7; 9 nucleotides match TRBD2. V shed 7 bases, J shed 7 bases, and the junction held 20 bases outside the gene matches. The CDR3 is made up of 16 amino acids. CDR1 SQVTM and CDR2 ANQGSEA come from the germline V gene. The CDR3 region is CSAKSGLAGLRGEQYF. In DNA form, the CDR3 reads TGCAGCGCTAAAAGCGGTCTAGCGGGACTCAGGGGGGAGCAGTACTTC.

This clonotype was detected a few times. The CDR3 is CASSYSTSVPGELFF. The DNA of the CDR3 is TGTGCCAGCAGTTACTCGACTAGCGTCCCCGGGGAGCTGTTTTTT. J is TRBJ2-2 and V is TRBV6-2 or TRBV6-3; 8 positions match TRBD2. The CDR3 consists of 15 residues. Germline V gives CDR1 MNHEY, CDR2 SVGEGT. The V and J ends lost 0 bases and 6 bases, in that order; junction bases with no gene match: 3.

V gene TRBV6-1 combines with J gene TRBJ1-2, with D possibly TRBD1 on 5 matching bases. This CDR3 is built from 16 residues. Trimming took off 3 bases at V and 4 bases at J, with 18 bases between the two ends. Germline V gene sequence: CDR1 MNHNS, CDR2 SASEGT. The CDR3 DNA reads TGTGCCAGCAGTGATGCTTTTGGGGGATTTACCTATGGCTACACCTTC. Its protein product is CASSDAFGGFTYGYTF.

The chain is built from TRBV27 and TRBJ2-2; 11 bases match TRBD2. J was trimmed by 3 bases and V by 5 bases; bases with no gene match: 11. The CDR3 is 18 amino acids. From germline, CDR1 is MNHEY and CDR2 SMNVEV (reference sequence). CDR3 bases: TGTGCCAGCAGTCCGCCTTTTAGCGGGAGGGTCTACACCGGGGAGCTGTTTTTT. Amino acids: CASSPPFSGRVYTGELFF.

This clonotype appeared a few times. The V and J genes are TRBV6-2 or TRBV6-3 and TRBJ2-7, with TRBD1 matching 7 bases. The V and J ends lost 5 bases and 1 base, in that order; junction bases with no gene match: 8. Germline V lookup: CDR1 MNHEY, CDR2 SVGEGT. The CDR3 runs 15 residues. The CDR3 bases are TGTGCCAGCAGTGCAACAGGGGTACCATCCTACGAGCAGTACTTC. Residues: CASSATGVPSYEQYF.

This clonotype has just a few counts. The chain combines TRBV7-9 with TRBJ1-2; 9 bases map to TRBD1. The germline V gene encodes CDR1 SEHNR and CDR2 FQNEAQ (reference sequence). CDR3 length: 15 residues. V lost 4 bases and J lost 6; bases outside the gene matches: 9. The CDR3: CASSWEDRGFDGYTF. In nucleotides, the CDR3 is TGTGCCAGCAGCTGGGAGGACAGGGGATTTGATGGCTACACCTTC.

This clonotype showed up many times. The V gene is TRBV2, the J gene TRBJ1-4; 7 positions match TRBD1. The CDR3 has 16 residues. J gave up 5 bases and V 2 bases, and 8 bases lay outside the gene matches. Germline values: CDR1 SNHLY, CDR2 FYNNEI. The CDR3 nucleotides read TGTGCCAGCAGTGAACGAAGACAGGGACAAAATGAAAAACTGTTTTTT. Translating it yields CASSERRQGQNEKLFF. Full variable domain (missing parts from reference TRBV2 and TRBJ1-4): EPEVTQTPSHQVTQMGQEVILRCVPISNHLYFYWYRQILGQKVEFLVSFYNNEISEKSEIFDDQFSVERPDGSNFTLKIRSTKLEDSAMYFCASSERRQGQNEKLFFGSGTQLSVL.

Points on this clonotype: The junction departs from the called germline gene at one end, perhaps through a read error. The chain recombines TRBV2 with TRBJ2-3; TRBD2 aligns across 9 bases. This CDR3 comprises 14 residues. CDR1 is SNHLY and CDR2 is FYNNEI in the germline V gene. For the CDR3, the DNA is TGTGCCAGCAGTCTAGCGGGATACACAGATACGCTGTATTTT. Amino acid sequence: CASSLAGYTDTLYF. Combining the CDR3 with reference TRBV2 and TRBJ2-3 gives the whole variable domain EPEVTQTPSHQVTQMGQEVILRCVPISNHLYFYWYRQILGQKVEFLVSFYNNEISEKSEIFDDQFSVERPDGSNFTLKIRSTKLEDSAMYFCASSLAGYTDTLYFGPGTRLTVL.

V usage is TRBV6-1 and J usage is TRBJ2-2; tentative D call: TRBD1 (6 bases). The length of the CDR3 is 14 residues. Trimming left V 5 bases short and J 5 bases short, with 12 bases between. Germline V gene lookup returns CDR1 MNHNS and CDR2 SASEGT. This CDR3 is CASSPRQETGELFF. CDR3 bases: TGTGCCAGCAGTCCGCGACAGGAAACCGGGGAGCTGTTTTTT.

The chain carries TRBV9 and TRBJ2-2; 8 nucleotides agree with TRBD1. CDR1 and CDR2 from the germline V gene are SGDLS and YYNGEE. V trimming: 2 bases; J trimming: 4 bases; junction bases outside the gene matches: 4. The CDR3 runs 15 residues. The CDR3 DNA sequence: TGTGCCAGCAGCGTCTGGACAGGGAGCACCGGGGAGCTGTTTTTT. Its translation: CASSVWTGSTGELFF.

This chain links TRBV7-9 with TRBJ1-2; 9 bases map to TRBD1. The germline CDR1 and CDR2 sequences are SEHNR and FQNEAQ (reference sequence). Losses at the gene ends were 1 base for V and 5 bases for J; bases not matched to a gene: 5. The CDR3 length is 15 residues. CDR3: CASSLGDRVEYGYTF. CDR3 nucleotides: TGTGCCAGCAGCTTAGGGGACAGGGTTGAATATGGCTACACCTTC.

V and J are TRBV11-1 and TRBJ2-2; D is perhaps TRBD1 (5 bases). Germline V gives CDR1 SGHAT, CDR2 FQDESV (reference sequence). V was pared by 1 base and J by 4 bases, with 10 bases between. This CDR3 is built from 15 residues. The CDR3 protein is CASSLGVTVTGELFF. The CDR3 bases are TGTGCCAGCAGCTTAGGCGTGACAGTCACCGGGGAGCTGTTTTTT.

At least ten counts were recorded for this clonotype. The chain couples TRBV28 to TRBJ2-7, with 7 positions matching TRBD1. V lost 1 base to trimming and J lost 1 base; unmatched junction nucleotides: 4. Germline CDR1 and CDR2: MDHEN and SYDVKM. The CDR3 extends over 15 amino acids. Here the CDR3 reads CASSLFGDSSYEQYF. DNA of the CDR3: TGTGCCAGCAGTTTATTCGGGGACAGTTCCTACGAGCAGTACTTC.

This clonotype was observed a few times. CDR3 residues: CASSFLQGQETQYF. The CDR3 DNA sequence: TGTGCCAGCAGTTTTTTGCAGGGACAAGAGACCCAGTACTTC. The V gene is TRBV28, the J gene TRBJ2-5; D possibly corresponds to TRBD1 (5 bases). Trimming shortened V by 3 bases and J by 2 bases, and 10 bases separated the two germline ends. The CDR3 contains 14 residues. Germline CDR1 is MDHEN and CDR2 is SYDVKM.